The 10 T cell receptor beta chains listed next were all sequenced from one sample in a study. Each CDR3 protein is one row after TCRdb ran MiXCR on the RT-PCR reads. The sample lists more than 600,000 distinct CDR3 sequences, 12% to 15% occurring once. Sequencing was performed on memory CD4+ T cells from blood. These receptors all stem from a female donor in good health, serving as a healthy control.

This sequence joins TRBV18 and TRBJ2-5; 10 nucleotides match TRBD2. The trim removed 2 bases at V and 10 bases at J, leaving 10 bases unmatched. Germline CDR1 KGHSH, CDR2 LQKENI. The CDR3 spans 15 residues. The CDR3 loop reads CASSPDPSGRRGQYF. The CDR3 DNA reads TGTGCCAGCTCACCAGATCCTAGCGGGAGAAGAGGCCAGTACTTC.

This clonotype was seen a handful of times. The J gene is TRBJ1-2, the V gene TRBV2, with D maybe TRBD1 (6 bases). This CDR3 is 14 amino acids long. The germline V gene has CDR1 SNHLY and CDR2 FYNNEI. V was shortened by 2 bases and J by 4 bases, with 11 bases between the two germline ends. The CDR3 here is CASSERGVGYGYTF. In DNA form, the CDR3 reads TGTGCCAGCAGTGAAAGGGGGGTCGGCTATGGCTACACCTTC.

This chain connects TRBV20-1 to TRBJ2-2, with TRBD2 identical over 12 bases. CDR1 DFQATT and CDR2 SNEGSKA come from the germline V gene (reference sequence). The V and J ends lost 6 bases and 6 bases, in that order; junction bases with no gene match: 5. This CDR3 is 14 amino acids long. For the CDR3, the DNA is TGCAGTGCCCCACTAGCGGGAGGTCCCGGGGAGCTGTTTTTT. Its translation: CSAPLAGGPGELFF.

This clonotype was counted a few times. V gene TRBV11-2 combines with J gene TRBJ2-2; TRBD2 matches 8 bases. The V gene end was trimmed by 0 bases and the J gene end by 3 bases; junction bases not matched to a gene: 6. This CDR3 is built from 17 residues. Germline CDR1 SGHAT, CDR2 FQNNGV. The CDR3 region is CASSLDAAGGHTGELFF. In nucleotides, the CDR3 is TGTGCCAGCAGCTTAGATGCGGCGGGAGGTCACACCGGGGAGCTGTTTTTT.

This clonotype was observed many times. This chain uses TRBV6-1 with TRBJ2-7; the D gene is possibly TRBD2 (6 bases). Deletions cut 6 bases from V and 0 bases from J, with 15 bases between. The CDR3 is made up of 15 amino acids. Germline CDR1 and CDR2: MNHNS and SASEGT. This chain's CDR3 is CASSHDGGSSYEQYF. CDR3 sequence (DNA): TGTGCCAGCAGCCACGACGGGGGTAGCTCCTACGAGCAGTACTTC.

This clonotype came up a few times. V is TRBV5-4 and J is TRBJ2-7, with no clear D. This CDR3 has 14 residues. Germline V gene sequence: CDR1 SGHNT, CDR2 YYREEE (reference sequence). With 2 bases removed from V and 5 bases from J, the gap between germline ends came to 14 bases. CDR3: CASSLKLQSHEQYF. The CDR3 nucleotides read TGTGCCAGCAGCTTAAAACTACAGTCCCACGAGCAGTACTTC.

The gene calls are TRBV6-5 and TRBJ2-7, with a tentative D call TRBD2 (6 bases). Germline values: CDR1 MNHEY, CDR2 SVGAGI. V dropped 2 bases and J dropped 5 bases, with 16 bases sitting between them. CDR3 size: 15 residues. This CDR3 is CASSYDRDSAHEQYF. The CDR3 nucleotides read TGTGCCAGCAGTTACGACCGGGACTCGGCCCACGAGCAGTACTTC.

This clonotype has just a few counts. In nucleotides, the CDR3 is TGCAGTGCTAGAGATCGGGGGGAGGGCCGGGGTGAGCAGTTCTTC. This translates into CSARDRGEGRGEQFF. The rearrangement uses TRBV20-1 and TRBJ2-1; 7 nucleotides match TRBD2. Germline trimming cut 0 bases from V and 9 bases from J; bases unmatched to any gene: 11. Per germline, CDR1 DFQATT and CDR2 SNEGSKA (reference sequence). This CDR3 has 15 amino acids.

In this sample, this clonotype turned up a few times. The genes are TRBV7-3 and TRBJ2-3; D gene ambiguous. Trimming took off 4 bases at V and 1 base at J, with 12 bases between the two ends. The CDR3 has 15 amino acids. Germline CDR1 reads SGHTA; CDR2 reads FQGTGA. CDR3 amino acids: CASSSTLSGTDTQYF. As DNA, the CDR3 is TGTGCCAGCAGCTCTACGCTAAGCGGCACAGATACGCAGTATTTT.

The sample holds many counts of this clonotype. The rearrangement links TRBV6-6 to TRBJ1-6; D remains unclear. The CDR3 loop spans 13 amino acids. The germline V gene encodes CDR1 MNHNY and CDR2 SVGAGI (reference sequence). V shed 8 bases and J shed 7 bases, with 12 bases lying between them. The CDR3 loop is CASSTTENSPLHF. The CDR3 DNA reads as TGTGCCAGCTCCACAACAGAGAATTCACCCCTCCACTTT.